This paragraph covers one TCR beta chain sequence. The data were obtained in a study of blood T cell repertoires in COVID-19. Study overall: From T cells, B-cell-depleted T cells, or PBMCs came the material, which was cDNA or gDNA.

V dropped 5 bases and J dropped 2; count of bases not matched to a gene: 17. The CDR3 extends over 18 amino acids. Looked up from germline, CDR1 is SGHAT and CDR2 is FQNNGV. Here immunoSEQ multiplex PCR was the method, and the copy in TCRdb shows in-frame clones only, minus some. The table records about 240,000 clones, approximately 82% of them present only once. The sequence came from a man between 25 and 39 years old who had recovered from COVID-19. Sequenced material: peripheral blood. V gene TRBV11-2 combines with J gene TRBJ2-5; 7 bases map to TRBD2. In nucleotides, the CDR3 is TGTGCCAGCAGCCTAGGACTGGCGGGGGACCCTCTTCAAGAGACCCAGTACTTC. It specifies CASSLGLAGDPLQETQYF.